This entry describes one TCR beta chain. Between the trimmed V and J ends, which lost 0 bases and 4 bases, there was a span of 10 bases. CDR3 length: 14 residues. Germline lookup yields CDR1 SGDLS and CDR2 YYNGEE. This specimen comes from a study of blood T cell repertoires in COVID-19. Study context: COVID-19 samples collected from the United States, Italy and Spain covered acute and convalescent phases.

Per the original data handling: Estimation of nucleated cell counts relied on the amplification of reference gene primers. Data came from immunoSEQ multiplex PCR; TCRdb stores just in-frame clones and leaves some out. V and J calls and clone size follow that table, whereas D and trimming were derived from the DNA. The sample holds tens of thousands of clones, under 90% seen once. The TCR was taken from a woman of 80 years or more with active or convalescent COVID-19. The sample taken for sequencing was peripheral blood. V gene TRBV9 combines with J gene TRBJ1-2, with TRBD1 as a possible D gene (6 bases). As DNA, the CDR3 is TGTGCCAGCAGCGTAGCAACAGGGCTCTATGGCTACACCTTC. Translating gives CASSVATGLYGYTF.